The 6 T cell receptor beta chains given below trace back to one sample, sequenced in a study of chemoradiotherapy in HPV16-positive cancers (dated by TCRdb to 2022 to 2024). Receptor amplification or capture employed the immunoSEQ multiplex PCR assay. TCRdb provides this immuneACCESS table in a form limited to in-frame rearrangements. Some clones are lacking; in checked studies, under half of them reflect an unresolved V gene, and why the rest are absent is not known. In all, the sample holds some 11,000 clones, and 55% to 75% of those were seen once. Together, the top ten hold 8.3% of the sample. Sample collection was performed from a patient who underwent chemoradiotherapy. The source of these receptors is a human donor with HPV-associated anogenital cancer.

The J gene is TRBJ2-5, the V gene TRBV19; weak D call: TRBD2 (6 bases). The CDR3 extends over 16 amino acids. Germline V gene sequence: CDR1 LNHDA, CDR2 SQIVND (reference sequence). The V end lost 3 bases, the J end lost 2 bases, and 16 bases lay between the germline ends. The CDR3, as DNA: TGTGCCAGTAGTATTGGAGGGTTGATCGGTCAAGAGACCCAGTACTTC. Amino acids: CASSIGGLIGQETQYF. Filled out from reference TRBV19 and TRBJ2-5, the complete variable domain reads DGGITQSPKYLFRKEGQNVTLSCEQNLNHDAMYWYRQDPGQGLRLIYYSQIVNDFQKGDIAEGYSVSREKKESFPLTVTSAQKNPTAFYLCASSIGGLIGQETQYFGPGTRLLVL.

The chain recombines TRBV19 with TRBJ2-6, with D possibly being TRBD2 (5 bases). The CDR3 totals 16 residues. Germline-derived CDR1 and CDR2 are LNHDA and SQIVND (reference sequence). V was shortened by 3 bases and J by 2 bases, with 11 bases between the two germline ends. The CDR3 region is CASSMGVGAGANVLTF. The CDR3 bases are TGTGCCAGTAGTATGGGAGTAGGAGCTGGGGCCAACGTCCTGACTTTC.

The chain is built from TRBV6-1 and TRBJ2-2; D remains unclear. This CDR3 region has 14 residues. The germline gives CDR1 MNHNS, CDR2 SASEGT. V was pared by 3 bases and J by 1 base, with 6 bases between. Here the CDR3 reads CASSEVWNTGELFF. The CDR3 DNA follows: TGTGCCAGCAGTGAGGTGTGGAACACCGGGGAGCTGTTTTTT.

Here the CDR3 reads CASSGEDGAQHF. The CDR3 DNA reads TGTGCCAGCTCAGGGGAGGATGGGGCCCAGCATTTT. The chain couples TRBV18 to TRBJ1-5; D gene unclear. The germline V and J ends were trimmed by 5 bases and 11 bases, with 13 bases remaining between them. Germline V lookup: CDR1 KGHSH, CDR2 LQKENI. The CDR3 is 12 residues long.

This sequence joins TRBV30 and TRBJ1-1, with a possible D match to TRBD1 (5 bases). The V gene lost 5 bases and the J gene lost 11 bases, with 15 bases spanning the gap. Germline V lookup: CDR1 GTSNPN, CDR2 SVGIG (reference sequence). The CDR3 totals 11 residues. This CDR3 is CAWGGISAAFF. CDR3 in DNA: TGTGCCTGGGGGGGGATTTCCGCGGCTTTCTTT.

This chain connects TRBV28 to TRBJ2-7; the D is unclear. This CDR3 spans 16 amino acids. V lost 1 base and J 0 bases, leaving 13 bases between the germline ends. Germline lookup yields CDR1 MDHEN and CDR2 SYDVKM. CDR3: CASSLFPGSISYEQYF. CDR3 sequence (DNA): TGTGCCAGCAGTTTATTCCCAGGTTCGATCTCCTACGAGCAGTACTTC.